This T cell receptor (beta chain) was sequenced during a study of blood T cell repertoires in COVID-19. Turning to the study itself: Material from acute and convalescent COVID-19 was sourced from the United States, Italy and Spain.

V was clipped by 1 base and J by 4 bases; unmatched bases: 3. The germline CDR1 and CDR2 sequences are SGHAT and FQNNGV. This CDR3 contains 15 residues. In this sample, this clone turned up a few times. The repertoire was sequenced with immunoSEQ multiplex PCR; TCRdb's copy has only in-frame clones and lacks some. Of about 50,000 clones listed, roughly 90% are singletons. The V and J genes are TRBV11-2 and TRBJ2-1, with 8 bases identical to TRBD2. Sample: peripheral blood. The receptor's source is a human donor in a cohort sampled during active COVID-19. This CDR3 reads CASSLAGGVYNEQFF. The CDR3, as DNA: TGTGCCAGCAGCTTAGCGGGAGGGGTTTACAATGAGCAGTTCTTC.